This TCR beta chain emerged from a study of blood T cell repertoires in COVID-19. Study-level information: Spain, Italy and the United States supplied samples that represented acute and convalescent COVID-19.

Clones were read by immunoSEQ multiplex PCR, and TCRdb kept only the in-frame ones, dropping some. Of under 300,000 clones in the sample, 88% were seen once. Cohorts were determined from participant-reported clinical history. Recovery among Cohort 3 donors was established by two negative PCRs, clearance, or symptom resolution. V was cut by 3 bases and J by 0 bases, with 16 bases left in between. In germline, CDR1 is MDHEN, CDR2 SYDVKM. The CDR3 loop spans 17 amino acids. Sample: PBMCs or T cells enriched from blood (not recorded which). This TCR was sampled from a woman between 45 and 65 years old who had recovered from COVID-19. This rearrangement joins TRBV28 to TRBJ2-3, with TRBD2 as a possible D gene (5 bases). For the CDR3, the DNA is TGTGCCAGCAGTTTCCTTACAGTAGCGTCTAGCACAGATACGCAGTATTTT. Protein: CASSFLTVASSTDTQYF.